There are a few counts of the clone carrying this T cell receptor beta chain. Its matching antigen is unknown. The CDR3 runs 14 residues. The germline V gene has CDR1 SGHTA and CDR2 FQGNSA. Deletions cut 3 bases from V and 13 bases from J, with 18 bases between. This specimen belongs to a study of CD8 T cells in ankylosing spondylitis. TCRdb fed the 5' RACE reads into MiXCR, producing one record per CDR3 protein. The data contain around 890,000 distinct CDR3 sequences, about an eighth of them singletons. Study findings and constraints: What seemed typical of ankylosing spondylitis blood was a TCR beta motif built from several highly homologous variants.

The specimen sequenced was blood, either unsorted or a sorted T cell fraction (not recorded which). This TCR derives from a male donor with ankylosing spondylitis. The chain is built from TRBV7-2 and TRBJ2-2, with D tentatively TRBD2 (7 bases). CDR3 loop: CASSFGPGGPRLFF. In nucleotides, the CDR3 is TGTGCCAGCAGCTTCGGACCGGGGGGCCCCCGGCTGTTTTTT.